These 8 T cell receptor beta chains were sequenced from one sample in a study of beta chain features in type 1 diabetes. Overall study results and limits: Researchers report that Type 1 diabetes patients had moderately but significantly shorter TCRB CDR3s across all four CD4+ subsets.

No antigen has been identified for these receptors. The investigators reverse transcribed all of the isolated RNA, so they sequenced expressed TCRB transcripts. Using immunoSEQ multiplex PCR, the repertoire was profiled, and TCRdb retains in-frame clones only, with some absent. The sample holds 300,000 to 350,000 clones, 13% seen once. The specimen sequenced was naive CD4+ T cells from blood. The receptors here all came from a woman in her late teens or twenties with type 1 diabetes.

CDR3 in DNA: TGTGCCAGCAGCTTGAGACAGGGGGCCACTGAAGCTTTCTTT. Amino acids: CASSLRQGATEAFF. V and J are TRBV5-8 and TRBJ1-1, with TRBD1 matching over 10 bases. The junction had 1 base not matched to a gene; V was cut back by 1 base and J by 4 bases. The CDR3 sequence is 14 residues long. Germline V gene sequence: CDR1 SGHTS, CDR2 YDEGEE.

This rearrangement joins TRBV18 to TRBJ2-5; a possible D gene is TRBD2 (6 bases). The CDR3 is made up of 14 amino acids. From germline, CDR1 is KGHSH and CDR2 LQKENI. Trimming left V 6 bases short and J 5 bases short, with 16 bases between. The CDR3 reads CASSPPTGGETQYF. CDR3 DNA: TGTGCCAGCTCCCCCCCAACTGGGGGGGAGACCCAGTACTTC.

V and J are TRBV7-9 and TRBJ2-7, with D maybe TRBD1 (5 bases). In germline, CDR1 is SEHNR, CDR2 FQNEAQ (reference sequence). The CDR3 totals 15 residues. V lost 2 bases to trimming and J lost 0 bases, with 11 bases between them. The CDR3 nucleotides are TGTGCCAGCAGCTTACTGTCCAGGGACTCCTACGAGCAGTACTTC. This translates into CASSLLSRDSYEQYF.

The chain links TRBV30 to TRBJ2-3, with D hard to call. The CDR3 contains 13 residues. CDR1 and CDR2 from the germline V gene are GTSNPN and SVGIG (reference sequence). The ends were cut back, 2 bases at V and 4 bases at J, with 10 bases in the middle. CDR3 in DNA: TGTGCCTGGAGTTATCGTGGGCCAGATACGCAGTATTTT. Amino acid sequence: CAWSYRGPDTQYF.

J is TRBJ2-7 and V is TRBV18; 11 nucleotides align to TRBD2. Germline V gives CDR1 KGHSH, CDR2 LQKENI. J lost 5 bases, V lost 6 bases, and 9 bases had no gene match. The CDR3 is 15 residues long. The CDR3 sequence is CASSPPSGRKDEQYF. The CDR3 DNA sequence: TGTGCCAGCTCGCCTCCTAGCGGGAGGAAGGACGAGCAGTACTTC.

The CDR3 nucleotides read TGTGCCAGCAGCTTAGCCCTAGCGGGGACCAATGAGCAGTTCTTC. Protein: CASSLALAGTNEQFF. This chain uses TRBV11-2 with TRBJ2-1, with 9 bases that match TRBD2. CDR3 length equals 15 residues. V was pared by 1 base and J by 6 bases, with 4 bases of the junction left unmatched. CDR1 SGHAT and CDR2 FQNNGV come from the germline V gene.

This clone was picked up a small number of times. This rearrangement joins TRBV5-6 to TRBJ2-5, with D possibly being TRBD2 (5 bases). Germline CDR1 reads SGHDT; CDR2 reads YYEEEE. Trimming left V 0 bases short and J 2 bases short, with 8 bases between. There are 14 residues in the CDR3. The CDR3 bases are TGTGCCAGCAGCTTGGTGGGCGGGCAAGAGACCCAGTACTTC. Amino acid sequence: CASSLVGGQETQYF.

The chain uses TRBV2 and TRBJ2-7; 8 bases fit TRBD1. This CDR3 contains 14 residues. Losses at the gene ends were 6 bases for V and 4 bases for J; bases not matched to a gene: 8. The germline gives CDR1 SNHLY, CDR2 FYNNEI. CDR3 sequence (DNA): TGTGCCAGCAGCGACAGGGGACAGGCATACGAGCAGTACGTC. Translation gives CASSDRGQAYEQYV.